This T cell receptor (beta chain) was identified in a study of radiation and T cells in renal cell carcinoma (dated by TCRdb to the early 2020s). Regarding the complete study: A total of 50 to 55 samples underwent TCR beta sequencing, made up of 25 or so tumors and around 27 peripheral blood samples. The last blood draw occurred 4 weeks after radiation, at the same time as nephrectomy. Across all 55 or so samples, several million unique CDR3 nucleotide sequences, encoding 2,658,974 unique CDR3 amino acid sequences, were identified.

The sample's time point label, decoded: blood 4 weeks post-SBRT, at nephrectomy. The label giving this sample's treatment or condition can be read as: 15 Gy SBRT to primary tumor, nephrectomy 4 weeks later. The samples were obtained from a clinical trial, where primary renal cell carcinomas were treated with 15 Gy stereotactic body radiation therapy and then removed by nephrectomy 4 weeks afterward. Serial peripheral blood from radiation-treated patients was sampled at baseline, 2 weeks and 4 weeks after SBRT to track tumor-enriched clonotypes. All patients had renal cell carcinoma with clear cell pathology. Genomic DNA for TCR sequencing was prepared using the QIAamp DNA Blood Mini Kit (Qiagen). The analyses included just those samples that passed every quality control check. Results and caveats for the whole study, not just this receptor: The single-armed trial design could not address effects of radiation dose or scheduling on the TCR repertoire. In blood, the top tumor clonotypes increased from baseline to 2 weeks after radiation and then shrank by 4 weeks, which suggests a temporary expansion of tumor-resident clones. Because pretreatment tumor biopsies were not available, the study could not determine whether clonotypes were already present within the tumor at baseline. Changes in the blood repertoire were not tracked past 4 weeks after treatment.

TCR beta libraries were generated from genomic DNA with the immunoSEQ kit, following the manufacturer's recommendations. For library preparation, a first multiplex PCR was performed with proprietary primers, followed by a second PCR in which unique barcodes were added, and bead cleanups were performed after each round. A positive control reaction and a negative control reaction, both provided in the kit, were run with every batch of samples. The final libraries were assessed on an Agilent 4200 TapeStation D1000 ScreenTape, pooled by volume, and quantified by qPCR. An Illumina NextSeq500 fitted with a MidOutput 150-cycle cartridge performed the sequencing, running 156 Read1 cycles and 15 Index1 cycles with the kit's custom primers. The pooled library was loaded at 0.9 to 1 pM with an approximately 20% PhiX control spike-in. As for how the authors treated the data: Vendor-processed data were analyzed in R, with a clonotype defined as all T cells sharing the same CDR3 nucleotide sequence. For clone abundance analyses, frequencies were normalized to the 10,000 most abundant clones in each sample. Public T cell clones, which averaged fewer than five per sample, were removed prior to analysis. An abundance difference of at least 32-fold between compartments was the criterion for calling clonotypes tumor-enriched or baseline blood-enriched. A beta-binomial differential abundance model was used to identify clonotypes that expanded or contracted between blood time points. Tumor-blood repertoire similarity was measured with the Baroni-Urbani and Buser coefficient, and groups were compared using two-tailed Wilcoxon tests in R. The table was pulled from immuneACCESS by TCRdb, which kept in-frame rearrangements only. Such tables lose some clones; where checked, under half of the loss comes from unresolved V genes, and the rest has no known cause. That table gives V, J and clone size, and the DNA gave D and trimming. This sample holds about 83,000 clones; less than 85% were observed only once. The top ten clonotypes cover 2% to 3% of the sample.

CDR1 is given as MGHDK and CDR2 as SYGVNS, both from the germline V gene. Its CDR3 holds 14 amino acids, cysteine through phenylalanine. The entry retains the CDR3 DNA only, 42 bases that are in frame from base 1. Deletion took 7 bases off V and 6 bases off J, with a span of 15 bases between the germline ends. This clone has a single count. What antigen it recognizes has not been identified. The record has no base qualities; no much larger clone is one base away. The rearranged chain carries TRBV25-1 and TRBJ2-2, with the D gene call left open. Source: blood, taken from a patient whose treatment included radiotherapy and nephrectomy. The clonotype originates from a woman in her sixties or seventies with renal cell carcinoma. The CDR3 loop reads CASTKNGPSGELFF. The base sequence is TGTGCCAGCACTAAAAACGGGCCTTCCGGGGAGCTGTTTTTT.